This T cell receptor (beta chain) was documented in a study of T cells in localized non-small cell lung cancer (dated by TCRdb to 2020 to 2022). Broadly, across the study: Comparing tumors with uninvolved tumor-adjacent lungs, the study looked at the T cell repertoires of fewer than 250 patients with early-stage NSCLC. The cohort was made up of around 250 treatment-naive NSCLC patients whose localized lung tumors had been resected. A mean age of approximately 70 years was recorded for the NSCLC patients, of whom 129 were male and around 100 were female.

The germline V gene (reference sequence) yields LNHDA for CDR1 and SQIVND for CDR2. Counted from cysteine to phenylalanine, this CDR3 has 16 amino acids. Just CDR3 DNA is preserved here, 48 bases in frame from base 1. V loses 5 bases, J loses 8 bases, and the germline ends lie 24 bases apart. Comments on this clone: No antigen is known for it. No base quality information exists; no much larger clone differs at one position.

TCR beta CDR3 regions were sequenced from DNA using the immunoSEQ Assay. As for how the authors treated the data: T cell density was computed as TCR beta template counts normalized to usable DNA estimated by amplifying housekeeping genes. Richness was estimated with the preseqR package, extrapolating to 400,000 templates for PBMC samples and 120,000 templates for tissue samples. Clonality was defined as one minus Pielou's evenness. To identify tissue-enriched TCRs, differential abundance testing was run on productive amino-acid clonotypes with a minimum total count of 5 and an alpha of 0.1. The Jaccard Index and the Morisita Overlap Index were used to measure repertoire overlap between compartments. GLIPH clustered TCR beta CDR3s with public tetramer-defined viral CDR3s; viral motifs required at least three viral sequences plus V-gene enrichment. TCRdb's version of the immuneACCESS table is confined to in-frame rearrangements and falls short of the full clone set. An unresolved V gene accounts for under half of the shortfall where checked; the remainder is of unknown origin. V and J calls and clone size are as listed in that table; D and trimming were resolved from the DNA. The sample has 45,000 to 60,000 clones on record, roughly 80% of them singletons. Together, the top ten hold about 4.5% of the sample.

What the authors observed across the whole study: Because multi-region tumor sequencing was not done, intratumor heterogeneity could not be ruled out. Since the design was exploratory, TCR variables were selected using unadjusted p-values with no false-discovery rate correction. Uninvolved tumor-adjacent lung showed the highest T cell clonality, higher than tumor, which suggests more focused antigenic responses in the uninvolved tumor-adjacent lung. A median of about 55 of the top 100 tumor clones were detected in paired uninvolved adjacent lung, and 25 to 35 of these tumor clones were also found among the top 100 clones of the paired uninvolved adjacent lung. Longer overall survival was associated with higher T cell density in blood, whereas shorter survival was associated with higher clonality in adjacent lung.

At diagnosis, tumor, uninvolved tumor-adjacent lung and peripheral blood were collected and then preserved as a mix of FFPE and fresh-frozen material. Blood samples were analyzed as peripheral blood mononuclear cells for TCR repertoire profiling. This specimen consisted of PBMCs, obtained before any cancer treatment. This receptor was taken from a woman aged 35 to 69 with stage II lung adenocarcinoma. The chain links TRBV19 with TRBJ1-2, with the D gene not clear enough to name. The nucleotides read TGTGCCAGTAGTTCCTCTTCAGGTATCGAGGTATGGGGCTACACCTTC. Protein translation: CASSSSSGIEVWGYTF.